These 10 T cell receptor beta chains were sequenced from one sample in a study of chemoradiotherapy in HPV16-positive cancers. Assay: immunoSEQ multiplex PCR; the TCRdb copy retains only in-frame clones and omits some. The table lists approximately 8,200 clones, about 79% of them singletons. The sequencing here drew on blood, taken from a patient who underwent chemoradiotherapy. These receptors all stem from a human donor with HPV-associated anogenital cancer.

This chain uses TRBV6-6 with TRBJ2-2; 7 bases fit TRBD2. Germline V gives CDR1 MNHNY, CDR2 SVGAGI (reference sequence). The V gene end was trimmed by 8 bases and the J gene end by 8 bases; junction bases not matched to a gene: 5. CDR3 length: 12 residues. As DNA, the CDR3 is TGTGCCAGCGGGGACTATTGGGGGGAGCTGTTTTTT. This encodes CASGDYWGELFF.

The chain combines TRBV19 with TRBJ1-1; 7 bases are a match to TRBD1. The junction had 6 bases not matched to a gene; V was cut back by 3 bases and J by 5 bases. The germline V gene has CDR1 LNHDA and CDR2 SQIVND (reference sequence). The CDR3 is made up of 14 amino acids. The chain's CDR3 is CASSIRDSLTEAFF. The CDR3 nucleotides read TGTGCCAGTAGTATCAGGGACAGCCTTACTGAAGCTTTCTTT. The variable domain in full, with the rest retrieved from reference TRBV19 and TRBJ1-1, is DGGITQSPKYLFRKEGQNVTLSCEQNLNHDAMYWYRQDPGQGLRLIYYSQIVNDFQKGDIAEGYSVSREKKESFPLTVTSAQKNPTAFYLCASSIRDSLTEAFFGQGTRLTVV.

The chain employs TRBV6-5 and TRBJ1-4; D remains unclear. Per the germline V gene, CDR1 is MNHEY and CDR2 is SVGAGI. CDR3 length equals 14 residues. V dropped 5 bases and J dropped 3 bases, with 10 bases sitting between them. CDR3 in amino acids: CASSPSIANEKLFF. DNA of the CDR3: TGTGCCAGCAGTCCCTCTATAGCTAATGAAAAACTGTTTTTT.

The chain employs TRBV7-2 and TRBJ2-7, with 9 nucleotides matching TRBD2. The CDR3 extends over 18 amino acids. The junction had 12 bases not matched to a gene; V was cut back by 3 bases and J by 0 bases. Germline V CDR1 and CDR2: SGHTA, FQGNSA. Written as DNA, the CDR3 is TGTGCCAGCAGCTTTAACCGGGCTAGCGGGGCCTCCTCCTACGAGCAGTACTTC. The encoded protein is CASSFNRASGASSYEQYF.

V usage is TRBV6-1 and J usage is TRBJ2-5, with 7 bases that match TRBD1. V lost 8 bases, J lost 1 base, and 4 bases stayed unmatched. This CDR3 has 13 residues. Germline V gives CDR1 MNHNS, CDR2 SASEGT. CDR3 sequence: CASEGQSQETQYF. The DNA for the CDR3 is TGTGCCAGCGAGGGACAGTCCCAAGAGACCCAGTACTTC.

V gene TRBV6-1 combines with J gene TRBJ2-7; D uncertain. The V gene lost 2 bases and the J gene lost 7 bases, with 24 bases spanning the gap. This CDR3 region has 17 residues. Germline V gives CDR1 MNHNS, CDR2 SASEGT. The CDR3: CASSEMRLGMSHLEQYF. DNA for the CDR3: TGTGCCAGCAGTGAAATGAGGTTGGGGATGTCTCATTTAGAGCAGTACTTC.

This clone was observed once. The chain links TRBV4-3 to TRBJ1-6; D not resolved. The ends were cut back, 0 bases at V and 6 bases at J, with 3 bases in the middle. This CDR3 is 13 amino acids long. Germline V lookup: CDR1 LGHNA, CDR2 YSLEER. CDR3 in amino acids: CASSQEGNSPLHF. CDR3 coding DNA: TGCGCCAGCAGCCAAGAGGGTAATTCACCCCTCCACTTT.

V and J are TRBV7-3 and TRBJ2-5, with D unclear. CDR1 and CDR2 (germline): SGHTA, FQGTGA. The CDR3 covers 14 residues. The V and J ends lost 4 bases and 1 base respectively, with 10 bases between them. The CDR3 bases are TGTGCCAGCAGCTCTAAAGGTGGCCAAGAGACCCAGTACTTC. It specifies CASSSKGGQETQYF. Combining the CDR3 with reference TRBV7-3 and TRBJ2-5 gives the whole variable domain GAGVSQTPSNKVTEKGKYVELRCDPISGHTALYWYRQSLGQGPEFLIYFQGTGAADDSGLPNDRFFAVRPEGSVSTLKIQRTERGDSAVYLCASSSKGGQETQYFGPGTRLLVL.

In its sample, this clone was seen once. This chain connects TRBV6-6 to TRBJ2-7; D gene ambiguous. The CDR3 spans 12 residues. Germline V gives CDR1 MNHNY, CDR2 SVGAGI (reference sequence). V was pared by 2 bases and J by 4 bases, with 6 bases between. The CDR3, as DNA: TGTGCCAGCAGTTACACGCCGTACGAGCAGTACTTC. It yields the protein CASSYTPYEQYF.

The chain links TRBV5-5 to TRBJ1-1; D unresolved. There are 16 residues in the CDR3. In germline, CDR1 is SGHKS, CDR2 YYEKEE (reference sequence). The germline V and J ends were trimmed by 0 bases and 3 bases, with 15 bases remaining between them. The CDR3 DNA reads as TGTGCCAGCAGCTTGGGTTTTGGTGCAGACTACACTGAAGCTTTCTTT. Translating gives CASSLGFGADYTEAFF.